A selection of T cell receptor beta chains follows, all from one sample in a study of CD8+ T cells in alopecia areata. Clones were read by immunoSEQ multiplex PCR, and TCRdb kept only the in-frame ones, dropping some. The sample holds 150,000 to 200,000 clones; roughly 60% are singletons and the top ten take approximately 1%. The sample here was CD4+ T cells sorted from blood, taken at week 24, from a patient treated with tofacitinib. The source of these receptors is a human donor with alopecia areata. Each CDR3 is given with its conserved first and last residue. The D gene is left open where the match is weak. The size of a clone is reported for some rows only, either as once, few or many, or as a class for expanded clones.

v_gene	abundance	j_gene	d_gene	CDR3aa	CDR3nt
TRBV9	-	TRBJ2-7	-	CASSVASGGRYEQYF	TGTGCCAGCAGCGTAGCTTCCGGGGGAAGATACGAGCAGTACTTC
TRBV29-1	-	TRBJ2-1	TRBD2	CSVVWRGASAQYNEQFF	TGCAGCGTTGTTTGGCGGGGGGCCTCAGCCCAATACAATGAGCAGTTCTTC
TRBV7-8	-	TRBJ2-7	-	CASSPSSRNEQYF	TGTGCCAGCAGCCCTAGTAGTAGGAACGAGCAGTACTTC
TRBV29-1	few	TRBJ2-5	-	CSADRRETQYF	TGCAGCGCTGACAGACGGGAGACCCAGTACTTC
TRBV30	-	TRBJ2-2	-	CAYTGLRAGELFF	-
TRBV27	-	TRBJ2-1	TRBD1	CASSFTGTGDEQFF	TGTGCCAGCAGTTTCACCGGGACAGGGGATGAGCAGTTCTTC
TRBV4-2	-	TRBJ2-3	-	CASSHGGTQYF	TGTGCCAGCAGCCATGGTGGCACGCAGTATTTT
TRBV5-6	few	TRBJ2-7	-	CASSGIRDGYEQYF	TGTGCCAGCAGCGGAATCCGGGACGGGTACGAGCAGTACTTC
TRBV30	-	TRBJ1-6	-	CAWNPDSSYNSPLHF	TGTGCCTGGAACCCCGACAGTTCCTATAATTCACCCCTCCACTTT
TRBV7-3	-	TRBJ2-1	-	CASSSAPSSYNEQFF	TGTGCCAGCAGCTCTGCTCCTTCCTCCTACAATGAGCAGTTCTTC
TRBV5-1	-	TRBJ2-5	TRBD2	CASSSAGGRETQYF	TGCGCCAGCAGCTCCGCGGGGGGGCGAGAGACCCAGTACTTC
TRBV5-4	-	TRBJ1-2	-	CASSSPQGNYGYTF	TGTGCCAGCAGCTCACCACAGGGCAACTATGGCTACACCTTC
TRBV2	-	TRBJ1-2	TRBD1	CASSETGVGYGYTF	TGTGCCAGCAGTGAGACAGGGGTCGGGTATGGCTACACCTTC
TRBV2	-	TRBJ2-2	-	CASSEVQAGGELFF	TGTGCCAGCAGTGAAGTACAGGCGGGCGGGGAGCTGTTTTTT
TRBV9	-	TRBJ1-4	-	CASSISPGAANEKLFF	TGTGCCAGCAGCATTAGCCCAGGGGCGGCAAATGAAAAACTGTTTTTT
TRBV28	-	TRBJ2-1	-	CASSLPAGGLNVHEQFF	TGTGCCAGCAGTTTACCCGCTGGAGGGCTAAATGTCCATGAGCAGTTCTTC
TRBV7-2	few	TRBJ2-7	TRBD2	CASSPYLAGHEQYF	TGTGCCAGCAGCCCCTATCTAGCGGGGCACGAGCAGTACTTC
TRBV5-4	-	TRBJ2-1	TRBD1	CASSPGTGGYNEQFF	TGTGCCAGCAGCCCCGGGACAGGGGGATACAATGAGCAGTTCTTC
TRBV2	-	TRBJ2-7	TRBD1	CASSLGTVSYEQYF	TGTGCCAGCTCCCTTGGGACAGTCTCCTACGAGCAGTACTTC
TRBV7-2	-	TRBJ2-4	TRBD1	CASSGGQGRNIQYF	TGTGCCAGCAGCGGGGGACAGGGGCGGAACATTCAGTACTTC
TRBV27	medium-sized	TRBJ1-2	-	CASSMLPVAYYGYTF	TGTGCCAGCAGTATGCTCCCGGTCGCATACTATGGCTACACCTTC
TRBV5-1	-	TRBJ2-5	-	CASSLGTAQETQYF	TGCGCCAGCAGCTTGGGGACAGCCCAAGAGACCCAGTACTTC
TRBV29-1	-	TRBJ1-1	TRBD1	CSVEDRTNTEAFF	TGCAGCGTCGAGGACAGGACGAACACTGAAGCTTTCTTT
TRBV20-1	-	TRBJ1-1	-	CSARANTEAFF	TGCAGTGCTAGGGCGAACACTGAAGCTTTCTTT
TRBV5-1	-	TRBJ1-1	TRBD1	CASSSQGGNTEAFF	TGCGCCAGCAGCTCACAGGGGGGAAACACTGAAGCTTTCTTT
TRBV29-1	-	TRBJ1-2	-	CSVVFQAKLGYGYTF	TGCAGCGTTGTTTTTCAAGCGAAACTGGGGTATGGCTACACCTTC
TRBV11-1	-	TRBJ2-6	-	CASSLGLGANVLTF	TGTGCCAGCAGCTTAGGGCTTGGGGCCAACGTCCTGACTTTC